These 14 T cell receptor beta chains share one sample of origin, sequenced in a study of STAT3 mutations in large granular lymphocyte leukemia. Study-level results: Every T-cell large granular lymphocyte leukemia patient had at least one immunodominant TCR beta clonotype.

No antigens are known for them. Profiling relied on immunoSEQ multiplex PCR, and the TCRdb table lists in-frame clones only, not all of them. The table has approximately 12,000 clones, roughly 76% seen once. The sample comprised peripheral blood mononuclear cells. These receptors all come from a man aged 55 to 69 with T-cell large granular lymphocyte leukemia. Some clones in this sample may be carry-over from other donors' samples.

This chain connects TRBV5-6 to TRBJ2-7; TRBD2 is a possible D gene (6 bases). The CDR3 covers 14 residues. Trimming took off 5 bases at V and 4 bases at J, with 16 bases between the two ends. Per the germline V gene, CDR1 is SGHDT and CDR2 is YYEEEE. This CDR3 is CASSWTTSTYEQYF. CDR3 coding DNA: TGTGCCAGCAGTTGGACTACAAGTACTTACGAGCAGTACTTC.

This clone was seen once. Written as DNA, the CDR3 is TGTGCCAGCACCATGGACAGGATTAACGCCGGGGAGCTGTTTTTT. It encodes CASTMDRINAGELFF. The chain joins TRBV6-5 to TRBJ2-2, with TRBD1 matching over 7 bases. Germline values: CDR1 MNHEY, CDR2 SVGAGI. The V and J ends lost 7 bases and 6 bases, in that order; junction bases with no gene match: 11. This CDR3 has 15 residues.

This chain uses TRBV30 with TRBJ2-5, with D uncertain. V lost 2 bases to trimming and J lost 5 bases, with 18 bases between them. The CDR3 spans 15 residues. Germline lookup yields CDR1 GTSNPN and CDR2 SVGIG (reference sequence). The CDR3: CAWSPHTVALETQYF. The CDR3 DNA reads TGTGCCTGGAGTCCACACACGGTGGCCCTCGAGACCCAGTACTTC.

This clone has just a few counts. The rearrangement uses TRBV6-5 and TRBJ2-7; the D gene is possibly TRBD1 (6 bases). CDR1 is MNHEY, CDR2 SVGAGI, per germline. V lost 7 bases and J lost 5, with 18 bases in between. CDR3 length: 14 amino acids. The CDR3: CASTSPDRTDEQYF. CDR3 DNA: TGTGCCAGCACCTCTCCTGACAGGACGGACGAGCAGTACTTC.

In this sample, this clone turned up a few times. The chain joins TRBV7-3 to TRBJ1-1, with D maybe TRBD1 (6 bases). From germline, CDR1 is SGHTA and CDR2 FQGTGA. This CDR3 has 13 amino acids. V was trimmed by 2 bases and J by 3 bases, leaving 7 bases between them. CDR3 in amino acids: CASSLEGDTEAFF. The CDR3 region has the DNA TGTGCCAGCAGCTTAGAGGGGGACACTGAAGCTTTCTTT.

The chain carries TRBV5-4 and TRBJ2-3; tentative D call: TRBD1 (6 bases). Per the germline V gene, CDR1 is SGHNT and CDR2 is YYREEE (reference sequence). Trimming cost V 4 bases and J 3 bases, with 21 bases left between them. This CDR3 spans 17 amino acids. The CDR3 nucleotides are TGTGCCAGCAGCCTGGCCGGCACTAGAGGGGGTACAGATACGCAGTATTTT. Residues: CASSLAGTRGGTDTQYF.

This clone was detected a few times. The chain joins TRBV5-1 to TRBJ2-2; D unresolved. V was pared by 5 bases and J by 1 base, with 6 bases between. Germline values: CDR1 SGHRS, CDR2 YFSETQ. This CDR3 has 13 amino acids. CDR3: CASRGGNTGELFF. The CDR3 DNA reads as TGCGCCAGCAGAGGCGGGAACACCGGGGAGCTGTTTTTT.

The V call is TRBV6-5, the J call TRBJ2-3; perhaps D is TRBD1 or TRBD2 (5 bases each). Germline values: CDR1 MNHEY, CDR2 SVGAGI. The CDR3 contains 11 residues. V was trimmed by 3 bases and J by 8 bases, leaving 6 bases between them. The CDR3 is CASSYGTTQYF. For the CDR3, the DNA is TGTGCCAGCAGTTATGGGACTACGCAGTATTTT.

V usage is TRBV2 and J usage is TRBJ2-7; 7 bases line up with TRBD1. Germline values: CDR1 SNHLY, CDR2 FYNNEI. The CDR3 contains 14 residues. V was pared by 7 bases and J by 1 base, with 7 bases of the junction left unmatched. The CDR3 bases are TGTGCCAGCACCCCCCAGGGGGTTTCCTACGAGCAGTACTTC. Its protein is CASTPQGVSYEQYF.

The V gene is TRBV19, the J gene TRBJ1-5; D might be TRBD1 (6 bases). The V and J ends lost 2 bases and 0 bases respectively, with 11 bases between them. This CDR3 region has 16 residues. Per the germline V gene, CDR1 is LNHDA and CDR2 is SQIVND (reference sequence). The CDR3 loop is CASSIRGEGSNQPQHF. The CDR3 bases are TGTGCCAGTAGTATAAGGGGGGAGGGTAGCAATCAGCCCCAGCATTTT.

V gene TRBV21-1 combines with J gene TRBJ1-5; TRBD1, as called in the table, went unchecked against the DNA. TRBV21-1 is annotated as a pseudogene. This CDR3 region has 16 residues. CDR3 DNA sequence: TGTGCCAGCAGCAAGTCTCTGGGGGCCGGCAATCAGCCCCAGCATTTT. Translated, it gives CASSKSLGAGNQPQHF.

This chain joins TRBV7-2 and TRBJ2-1; weak D call: TRBD1 (5 bases). V gave up 0 bases and J gave up 7 bases, with 10 bases separating them. The CDR3 consists of 14 residues. Germline V CDR1 and CDR2: SGHTA, FQGNSA. This CDR3 is CASSLALGVNEQFF. CDR3 DNA: TGTGCCAGCAGCTTAGCGCTAGGGGTTAATGAGCAGTTCTTC.

This clone was picked up one time. The chain carries TRBV7-3 and TRBJ2-7; 7 bases map to TRBD2. CDR1 and CDR2 from the germline V gene are SGHTA and FQGTGA. This CDR3 is 14 amino acids long. After removal of 3 bases from V and 7 bases from J, the junction contained 9 bases not matched to a gene. CDR3: CASSFEGGPGEQYF. Here the CDR3 DNA reads TGTGCCAGCAGCTTTGAGGGAGGGCCTGGTGAGCAGTACTTC.

The genes are TRBV6-5 and TRBJ2-7, with D tentatively TRBD2 (5 bases). The V end lost 6 bases, the J end lost 2 bases, and 11 bases lay between the germline ends. The CDR3 runs to 13 residues. The germline V gene encodes CDR1 MNHEY and CDR2 SVGAGI. The CDR3 DNA is TGTGCCAGCAGCAAGGACGGGACCTACGAGCAGTACTTC. Its translation is CASSKDGTYEQYF.